This T cell receptor beta chain was found in a study of T cell responses to AZD1222 COVID-19 vaccine. Comments on this clone: Its antigen is unidentified.

Per the germline V gene, CDR1 is SGHNT and CDR2 is YYREEE (reference sequence). V lost 0 bases to trimming and J lost 4 bases, with 10 bases between them. The CDR3 runs to 14 residues. Study results and caveats: In a largely white British group with more females than males, clonal diversity was possibly underestimated. Baseline serology detected seropositivity in only a handful of AZD1222 recipients. Researchers report vaccine-associated CD4 TCRs spanning spike, with dominance at 160-218 and 743-854.

Assay: immunoSEQ multiplex PCR; the TCRdb copy retains only in-frame clones and omits some. Of some 150,000 clones listed, around 93% are singletons. V and J are TRBV5-4 and TRBJ1-1; a possible D gene is TRBD1 (5 bases). This TCR came from an adult in good health. Sequenced here: peripheral blood, sampled on day 0 of AZD1222 vaccination. CDR3 in DNA: TGTGCCAGCAGCTTGGAAAGGGGAGGCACTGAAGCTTTCTTT. Translating gives CASSLERGGTEAFF.